Below, 21 T cell receptor beta chains from the same sample are listed, as sequenced in a study of CD8 T cells in ankylosing spondylitis. MiXCR, run by TCRdb on the 5' RACE reads, gives a single entry per CDR3 protein. This table has 200,000 to 300,000 distinct CDR3 sequences, around 32% appearing once. The sequenced material came from blood, either unsorted or a sorted T cell fraction (not recorded which). The receptor set was obtained from a male donor with ankylosing spondylitis or in good health (not recorded which).

This rearrangement joins TRBV20-1 to TRBJ2-5; tentatively, D is TRBD1 (6 bases). The CDR3 is 16 residues long. Trimming stripped 4 bases from V and 5 bases from J, with 23 bases between. The V gene's germline CDR1 is DFQATT and CDR2 SNEGSKA (reference sequence). CDR3 protein: CSATHGRQVAMETQYF. CDR3 nucleotides: TGCAGTGCTACCCACGGTCGACAGGTCGCGATGGAGACCCAGTACTTC.

This clonotype appeared a few times. The rearrangement joins TRBV7-6 to TRBJ2-3; D is perhaps TRBD2 (5 bases). V was trimmed by 1 base and J by 4 bases, leaving 9 bases between them. Germline V lookup: CDR1 SGHVS, CDR2 FNYEAQ. There are 14 residues in the CDR3. The CDR3 nucleotides are TGTGCCAGCAGCTTAGTCGGGGTCGCAGATACGCAGTATTTT. It translates to CASSLVGVADTQYF. The entire variable domain, with the rest obtained from reference TRBV7-6 and TRBJ2-3, is as follows: GAGVSQSPRYKVTKRGQDVALRCDPISGHVSLYWYRQALGQGPEFLTYFNYEAQQDKSGLPNDRFSAERPEGSISTLTIQRTEQRDSAMYRCASSLVGVADTQYFGPGTRLTVL.

The CDR3 DNA follows: TGTGCCAGCAGTCCCCGGACAGGGGCGTGGGAGACCCAGTACTTC. Its protein is CASSPRTGAWETQYF. V gene TRBV12-3 or TRBV12-4 combines with J gene TRBJ2-5; 9 bases are a match to TRBD1. V gave up 5 bases and J gave up 5 bases; unmatched junction bases: 9. This CDR3 spans 15 amino acids.

This clonotype was detected a few times. The chain has TRBV20-1 and TRBJ2-2; 10 nucleotides align to TRBD2. Germline V gives CDR1 DFQATT, CDR2 SNEGSKA (reference sequence). The length of the CDR3 is 15 residues. J gave up 2 bases and V 6 bases, and 6 bases lay outside the gene matches. The CDR3 DNA follows: TGCAGTGCGCGGACTAGCGGAGATAACACCGGGGAGCTGTTTTTT. It translates to CSARTSGDNTGELFF.

This sequence joins TRBV6-5 and TRBJ1-3; D gene uncertain. Germline assignment: CDR1 MNHEY and CDR2 SVGAGI. V was shortened by 4 bases and J by 1 base, with 11 bases between the two germline ends. This CDR3 is built from 15 residues. CDR3 region: CASSSLSFSGNTIYF. As DNA, the CDR3 is TGTGCCAGCAGTTCTCTATCCTTTTCTGGAAACACCATATATTTT.

This clonotype was recorded only once. This sequence joins TRBV27 and TRBJ2-1; TRBD2 agrees at 9 bases. Germline loops: CDR1 MNHEY, CDR2 SMNVEV (reference sequence). There are 15 residues in the CDR3. After removal of 8 bases from V and 4 bases from J, the junction contained 9 bases not matched to a gene. The CDR3 reads CASQRSLAGYNEQFF. DNA for the CDR3: TGTGCCAGCCAGCGTAGTCTAGCGGGGTACAATGAGCAGTTCTTC.

This clonotype was seen only a few times. J is TRBJ2-1 and V is TRBV7-6, with 7 bases that match TRBD1. This CDR3 region has 15 residues. V gave up 2 bases and J gave up 4 bases; unmatched junction bases: 5. CDR1 and CDR2 from the germline V gene are SGHVS and FNYEAQ. The CDR3 protein is CASSLLQGSYNEQFF. The CDR3 DNA follows: TGTGCCAGCAGCTTATTACAGGGGTCTTACAATGAGCAGTTCTTC.

The CDR3 DNA follows: TGTGCCATCAGACCCCCAGGCAGCCAAGAGACCCAGTACTTC. It encodes CAIRPPGSQETQYF. The chain has TRBV10-3 and TRBJ2-5; unclear D gene. The germline V gene encodes CDR1 ENHRY and CDR2 SYGVKD. Trimming shortened V by 6 bases and J by 1 base, and 12 bases separated the two germline ends. The CDR3 sequence is 14 residues long.

The chain is built from TRBV29-1 and TRBJ2-1; 8 nucleotides align to TRBD1. The CDR3 has 13 amino acids. Germline lookup yields CDR1 SQVTM and CDR2 ANQGSEA. Trimming removed 7 bases from V and 7 bases from J; junction bases left unmatched: 9. The CDR3 DNA reads as TGCAGCGCCTCAGGGGGCGCTTATAATGAGCAGTTCTTC. Translating gives CSASGGAYNEQFF.

V and J are TRBV7-2 and TRBJ2-5; TRBD1 agrees at 7 bases. The V gene's germline CDR1 is SGHTA and CDR2 FQGNSA. The CDR3 sequence is 15 residues long. V trimming: 1 base; J trimming: 2 bases; junction bases outside the gene matches: 4. The chain's CDR3 is CASSLVGGVQETQYF. The CDR3, as DNA: TGTGCCAGCAGCTTAGTAGGGGGCGTACAAGAGACCCAGTACTTC.

The gene calls are TRBV10-3 and TRBJ2-7, with 13 nucleotides matching TRBD2. CDR1 and CDR2 from the germline V gene are ENHRY and SYGVKD. Losses at the gene ends were 4 bases for V and 0 bases for J; bases not matched to a gene: 3. The CDR3 extends over 16 amino acids. CDR3 residues: CAISGGLAGPSYEQYF. CDR3 coding DNA: TGTGCCATCAGTGGGGGACTAGCGGGACCCTCCTACGAGCAGTACTTC.

The chain carries TRBV5-1 and TRBJ1-6; perhaps TRBD1 as D (6 bases). Germline V lookup: CDR1 SGHRS, CDR2 YFSETQ. Trimming took 0 bases from V and 4 from J, leaving 11 bases between them. The CDR3 has 16 residues. CDR3 DNA sequence: TGCGCCAGCAGCTTGGACCTGACAGGATATAATTCACCCCTCCACTTT. It specifies CASSLDLTGYNSPLHF.

The count of this clonotype is one. CDR3 residues: CASSPRTGFSNQPQHF. In DNA, the CDR3 is TGTGCCAGCAGCCCTAGGACAGGGTTTAGCAATCAGCCCCAGCATTTT. The rearrangement joins TRBV6-1 to TRBJ1-5, with TRBD1 matching 8 bases. CDR1 is MNHNS and CDR2 is SASEGT in the germline V gene. J lost 0 bases, V lost 6 bases, and 7 bases had no gene match. This CDR3 contains 16 residues.

V and J are TRBV12-3 or TRBV12-4 and TRBJ2-2; possibly TRBD2 for D (6 bases). V was cut by 8 bases and J by 0 bases, with 16 bases left in between. This CDR3 is 16 amino acids long. The CDR3 region is CASGPGSHANTGELFF. CDR3 DNA: TGTGCCAGCGGACCCGGGAGTCACGCGAACACCGGGGAGCTGTTTTTT.

The rearrangement joins TRBV10-3 to TRBJ2-4; no clear D gene. Per the germline V gene, CDR1 is ENHRY and CDR2 is SYGVKD. The CDR3 consists of 16 residues. V was shortened by 3 bases and J by 0 bases, with 12 bases between the two germline ends. CDR3 residues: CAISESRVKAKNIQYF. The DNA of the CDR3 is TGTGCCATCAGTGAAAGCAGAGTGAAAGCCAAAAACATTCAGTACTTC.

This clonotype was counted a few times. The chain joins TRBV5-6 to TRBJ2-5; D possibly corresponds to TRBD2 (5 bases). Between the trimmed V and J ends, which lost 0 bases and 0 bases, there was a span of 15 bases. The germline CDR1 and CDR2 sequences are SGHDT and YYEEEE. This CDR3 region has 17 residues. For the CDR3, the DNA is TGTGCCAGCAGCTTGGAGGCTAGCTTGGGGTACCAAGAGACCCAGTACTTC. It codes for CASSLEASLGYQETQYF.

Only a few counts were recorded for this clonotype. V gene TRBV6-2 or TRBV6-3 combines with J gene TRBJ1-1; D unresolved. Germline assignment: CDR1 MNHEY and CDR2 SVGEGT. V was clipped by 7 bases and J by 1 base, with 13 bases between them. The length of the CDR3 is 14 residues. The CDR3 DNA sequence: TGTGCCAGCACCCTTTTAGAGCGGAACACTGAAGCTTTCTTT. Amino acid sequence: CASTLLERNTEAFF.

This clonotype was seen more than once but under ten times. The gene calls are TRBV6-1 and TRBJ1-2; 9 nucleotides line up with TRBD1. Trimming cost V 6 bases and J 4 bases; bases outside gene matches: 9. The germline gives CDR1 MNHNS, CDR2 SASEGT. The CDR3 spans 15 residues. The CDR3 DNA sequence: TGTGCCAGCAGCCTAACAGGGGGCAGCCCCTATGGCTACACCTTC. This gives the protein CASSLTGGSPYGYTF.

This clonotype was observed a few times. V usage is TRBV12-3 or TRBV12-4 and J usage is TRBJ2-6; no definite D call. This CDR3 has 14 amino acids. Trimming shortened V by 5 bases and J by 1 base, and 6 bases separated the two germline ends. CDR3 protein: CASSGFSGANVLTF. CDR3 coding DNA: TGTGCCAGCAGTGGTTTTTCTGGGGCCAACGTCCTGACTTTC.

CDR3 in amino acids: CASSLDQGGEQYF. DNA of the CDR3: TGCGCCAGCAGCTTGGATCAAGGGGGCGAGCAGTACTTC. The rearrangement uses TRBV5-1 and TRBJ2-7; D is perhaps TRBD1 (6 bases). Germline-derived CDR1 and CDR2 are SGHRS and YFSETQ. The length of the CDR3 is 13 residues. Trimming stripped 0 bases from V and 6 bases from J, with 10 bases between.

J is TRBJ1-4 and V is TRBV12-3 or TRBV12-4; tentatively, D is TRBD1 (5 bases). This CDR3 has 13 amino acids. V shed 4 bases and J shed 6 bases, with 9 bases lying between them. The CDR3 spells CASSSTGDEKLFF. The CDR3 nucleotides are TGTGCCAGCAGTTCTACGGGGGATGAAAAACTGTTTTTT.